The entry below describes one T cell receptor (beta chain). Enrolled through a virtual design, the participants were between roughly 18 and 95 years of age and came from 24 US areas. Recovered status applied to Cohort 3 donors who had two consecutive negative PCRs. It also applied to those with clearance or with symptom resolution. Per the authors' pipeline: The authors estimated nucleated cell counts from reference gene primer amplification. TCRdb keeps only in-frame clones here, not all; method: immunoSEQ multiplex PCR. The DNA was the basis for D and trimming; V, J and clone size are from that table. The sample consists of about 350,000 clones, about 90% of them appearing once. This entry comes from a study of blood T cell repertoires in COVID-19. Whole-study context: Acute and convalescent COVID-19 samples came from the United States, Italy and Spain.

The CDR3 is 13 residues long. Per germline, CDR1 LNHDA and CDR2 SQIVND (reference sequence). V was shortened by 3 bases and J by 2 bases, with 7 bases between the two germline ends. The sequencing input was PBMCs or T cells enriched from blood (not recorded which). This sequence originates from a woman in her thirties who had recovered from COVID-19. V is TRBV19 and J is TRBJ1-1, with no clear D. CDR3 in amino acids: CASSINTNTEAFF. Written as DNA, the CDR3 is TGTGCCAGTAGTATCAACACCAACACTGAAGCTTTCTTT.